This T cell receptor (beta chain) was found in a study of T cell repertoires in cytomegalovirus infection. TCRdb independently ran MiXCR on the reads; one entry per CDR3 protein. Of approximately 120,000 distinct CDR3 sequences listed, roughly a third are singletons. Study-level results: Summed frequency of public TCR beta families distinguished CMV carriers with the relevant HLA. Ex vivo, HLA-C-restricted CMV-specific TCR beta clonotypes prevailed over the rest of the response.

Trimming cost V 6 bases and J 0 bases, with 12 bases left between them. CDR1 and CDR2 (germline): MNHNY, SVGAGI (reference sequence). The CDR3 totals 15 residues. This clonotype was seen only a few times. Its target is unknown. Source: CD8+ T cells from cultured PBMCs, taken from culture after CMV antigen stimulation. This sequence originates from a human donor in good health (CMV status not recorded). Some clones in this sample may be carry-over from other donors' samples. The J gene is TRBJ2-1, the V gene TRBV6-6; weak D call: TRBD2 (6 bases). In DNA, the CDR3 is TGTGCCAGCAGGCCGCGGGGAAGCTCCTACAATGAGCAGTTCTTC. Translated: CASRPRGSSYNEQFF.